This T cell receptor (beta chain) was profiled in a study of shared clonotypes between healthy human individuals. Whole-study findings and limits: Compared with clonotypes that all four donors shared, non-shared clonotypes had lower generation probabilities.

Assay: immunoSEQ multiplex PCR; the TCRdb copy retains only in-frame clones and omits some. The data show about a million clones, about 80% seen once. In regard to this clone: Antigen: not known.

From germline, CDR1 is SGHTA and CDR2 FQGNSA. CDR3 size: 16 residues. Losses at the gene ends were 1 base for V and 11 bases for J; bases not matched to a gene: 14. A CD45RA-negative memory subset and a CD45RA+ naive subset were separated from the CD4+ cells. The chain links TRBV7-2 to TRBJ2-3; 8 bases align to TRBD2. Sequencing input: memory CD4+ T cells from PBMCs. The sample's subset: CD45RA-negative fraction. The clonotype originates from a man aged 18-30 years in good health. Some clones in this sample may be carry-over from other donors' samples. The CDR3: CASSLEGTRGNRGQYF. The DNA for the CDR3 is TGTGCCAGCAGCTTAGAGGGGACTAGGGGGAACCGGGGGCAGTATTTT. The full variable domain, completed using reference TRBV7-2 and TRBJ2-3, is GAGVSQSPSNKVTEKGKDVELRCDPISGHTALYWYRQSLGQGLEFLIYFQGNSAPDKSGLPSDRFSAERTGGSVSTLTIQRTQQEDSAVYLCASSLEGTRGNRGQYFGPGTRLTVL.